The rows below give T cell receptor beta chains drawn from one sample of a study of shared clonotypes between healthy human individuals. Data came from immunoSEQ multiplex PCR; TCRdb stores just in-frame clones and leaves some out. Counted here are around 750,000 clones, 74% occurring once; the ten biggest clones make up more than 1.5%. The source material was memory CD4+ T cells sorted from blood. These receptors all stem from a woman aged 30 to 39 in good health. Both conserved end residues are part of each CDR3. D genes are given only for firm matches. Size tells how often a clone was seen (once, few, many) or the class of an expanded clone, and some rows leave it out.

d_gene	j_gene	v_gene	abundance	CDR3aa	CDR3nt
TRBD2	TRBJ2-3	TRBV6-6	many	CATQGLAGGTDTQYF	TGTGCCACTCAGGGGCTAGCGGGCGGCACAGATACGCAGTATTTT
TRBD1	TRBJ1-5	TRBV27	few	CASSLSSRGQGGWNQPQHF	TGTGCCAGCAGTTTATCTTCCCGCGGACAGGGAGGTTGGAATCAGCCCCAGCATTTT
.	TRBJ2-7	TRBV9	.	CASSVEGLEQYF	TGTGCCAGCAGCGTAGAAGGGCTGGAGCAGTACTTC
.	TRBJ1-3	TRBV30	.	CAWTPEGFLGNTIYF	TGTGCCTGGACCCCCGAGGGCTTCCTTGGAAACACCATATATTTT
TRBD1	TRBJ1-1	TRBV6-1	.	CASTTTGANTEAFF	TGTGCCAGCACTACGACAGGGGCGAACACTGAAGCTTTCTTT
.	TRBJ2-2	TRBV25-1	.	CASSEWGRGDGELFF	TGTGCCAGCAGTGAATGGGGCAGGGGCGATGGGGAGCTGTTTTTT
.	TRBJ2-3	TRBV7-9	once	CASSLEEHTQYF	TGTGCCAGCAGCTTAGAGGAACATACGCAGTATTTT
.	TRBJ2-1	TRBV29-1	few	CSVERVEQFF	TGCAGCGTCGAGCGGGTCGAGCAGTTCTTC
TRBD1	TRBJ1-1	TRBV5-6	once	CASSLGNRGSTEAFF	TGTGCCAGCAGCTTGGGGAACAGGGGCTCCACTGAAGCTTTCTTT
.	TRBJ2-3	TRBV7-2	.	CASSLDRRRGDTQYF	TGTGCCAGCAGCTTAGACCGAAGAAGGGGCGATACGCAGTATTTT
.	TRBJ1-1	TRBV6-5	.	CATSDHGVNTEAFF	TGTGCCACCTCAGACCACGGCGTGAACACTGAAGCTTTCTTT
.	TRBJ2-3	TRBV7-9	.	CASSNRAATQYF	TGTGCCAGCAGCAACAGGGCTGCCACGCAGTATTTT
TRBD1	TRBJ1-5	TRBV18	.	CASSDRGNSNQPQHF	TGTGCCAGCTCAGACAGGGGAAATAGCAATCAGCCCCAGCATTTT
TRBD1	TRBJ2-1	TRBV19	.	CASSIRTGEQFF	TGTGCCAGTAGTATTAGGACAGGCGAGCAGTTCTTC
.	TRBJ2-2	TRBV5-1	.	CASSLGGGTGELFF	TGCGCCAGCAGCTTGGGAGGAGGTACCGGGGAGCTGTTTTTT
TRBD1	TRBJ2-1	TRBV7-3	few	CASSSPGTGGHEQFF	TGTGCCAGCAGCTCCCCCGGGACAGGGGGACATGAGCAGTTCTTC
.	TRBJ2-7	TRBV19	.	CASSPDGSYEQYF	TGTGCCAGTAGCCCGGACGGTTCCTACGAGCAGTACTTC
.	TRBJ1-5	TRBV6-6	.	CASSYSISLNNQPQHF	TGTGCCAGCAGTTACTCGATTAGTCTTAATAATCAGCCCCAGCATTTT
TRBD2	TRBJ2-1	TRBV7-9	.	CASSLDPGRAYNEQFF	TGTGCCAGCAGTTTAGACCCCGGGAGGGCCTACAATGAGCAGTTCTTC
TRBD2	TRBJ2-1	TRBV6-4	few	CASSRLAGEGNEQFF	TGTGCCAGCAGTAGACTAGCGGGAGAGGGGAATGAGCAGTTCTTC
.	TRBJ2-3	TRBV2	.	CASSQSLRSSDPDTQYF	TGTGCCAGCAGCCAGTCCCTGAGGAGTAGCGATCCAGATACGCAGTATTTT
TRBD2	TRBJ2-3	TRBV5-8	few	CASRLGLAGLPITDTQYF	TGTGCCAGCAGGTTGGGACTAGCGGGACTCCCGATCACAGATACGCAGTATTTT